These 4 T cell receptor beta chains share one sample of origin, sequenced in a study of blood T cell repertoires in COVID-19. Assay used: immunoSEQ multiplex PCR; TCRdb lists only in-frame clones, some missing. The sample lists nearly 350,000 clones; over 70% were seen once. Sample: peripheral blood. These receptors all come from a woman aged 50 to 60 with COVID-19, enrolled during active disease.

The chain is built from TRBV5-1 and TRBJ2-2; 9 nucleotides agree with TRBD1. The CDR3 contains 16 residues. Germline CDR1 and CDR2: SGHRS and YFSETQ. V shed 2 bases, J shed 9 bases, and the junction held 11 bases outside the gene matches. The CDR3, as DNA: TGCGCCAGCAGCTTCTCCGGGACAGGGATATCCCGGGAGCTGTTTTTT. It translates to CASSFSGTGISRELFF.

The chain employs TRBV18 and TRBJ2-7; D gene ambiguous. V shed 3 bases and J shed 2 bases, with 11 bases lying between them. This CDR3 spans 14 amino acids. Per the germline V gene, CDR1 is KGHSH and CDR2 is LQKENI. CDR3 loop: CASSPYQQAYEQYF. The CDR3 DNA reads TGTGCCAGCTCACCGTATCAACAAGCCTACGAGCAGTACTTC.

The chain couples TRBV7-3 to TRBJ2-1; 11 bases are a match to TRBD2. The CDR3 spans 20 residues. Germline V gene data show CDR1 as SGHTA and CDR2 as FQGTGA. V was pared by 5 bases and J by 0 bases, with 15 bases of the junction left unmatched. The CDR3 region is CASSLRGLAGPISSYNEQFF. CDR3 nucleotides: TGTGCCAGCAGCCTCCGCGGACTAGCGGGCCCGATTAGCTCCTACAATGAGCAGTTCTTC.

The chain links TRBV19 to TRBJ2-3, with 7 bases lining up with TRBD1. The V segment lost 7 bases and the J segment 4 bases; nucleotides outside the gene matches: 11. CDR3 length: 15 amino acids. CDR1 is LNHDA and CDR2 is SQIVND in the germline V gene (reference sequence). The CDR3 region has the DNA TGTGCCAGTAAAGGGGTGGATACAGGGGCAGATACGCAGTATTTT. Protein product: CASKGVDTGADTQYF.